One and the same sample provided the 32 T cell receptor beta chains below, sequenced in a study of cytomegalovirus exposure and HLA in healthy donors. PCR used 60 Vbeta primers and 13 Jbeta primers. Sequencing used immunoSEQ multiplex PCR; TCRdb keeps in-frame clones, though not all of them. The sample consists of approximately 110,000 clones, roughly 77% of them appearing once. Sequencing was performed on PBMCs. The origin of the receptors is a woman aged 30 to 39 in good health and CMV-seronegative.

Notes on this clone: At one end, the junction sequence differs from germline, possibly due to a read error. This chain connects TRBV30 to TRBJ1-6; 8 nucleotides align to TRBD1. From germline, CDR1 is GTSNPN and CDR2 SVGIG (reference sequence). This CDR3 comprises 16 residues. The CDR3 sequence: CAWSQTGGDYYSPLHF. CDR3 coding DNA: TGTGCCTGGAGCCAAACAGGGGGAGACTATTATTCACCCCTCCACTTT.

The V and J genes are TRBV7-3 and TRBJ2-2; 8 bases are shared with TRBD2. Per the germline V gene, CDR1 is SGHTA and CDR2 is FQGTGA. CDR3 size: 16 residues. Losses at the gene ends were 4 bases for V and 6 bases for J; bases not matched to a gene: 10. CDR3 amino acids: CASSYGGLAESGELFF. The CDR3 bases are TGTGCCAGCAGCTACGGCGGACTAGCTGAGTCCGGGGAGCTGTTTTTT. Full variable domain (rest looked up from reference TRBV7-3 and TRBJ2-2): GAGVSQTPSNKVTEKGKYVELRCDPISGHTALYWYRQSLGQGPEFLIYFQGTGAADDSGLPNDRFFAVRPEGSVSTLKIQRTERGDSAVYLCASSYGGLAESGELFFGEGSRLTVL.

The V call is TRBV18, the J call TRBJ2-3; TRBD1 aligns across 8 bases. The CDR3 covers 16 residues. Losses at the gene ends were 6 bases for V and 3 bases for J; bases not matched to a gene: 11. The germline gives CDR1 KGHSH, CDR2 LQKENI. The CDR3 loop is CASSPNTGGLTDTQYF. CDR3 DNA sequence: TGTGCCAGCTCCCCCAATACAGGGGGGCTGACAGATACGCAGTATTTT. Looking up the rest from reference TRBV18 and TRBJ2-3 gives the full variable domain: NAGVMQNPRHLVRRRGQEARLRCSPMKGHSHVYWYRQLPEEGLKFMVYLQKENIIDESGMPKERFSAEFPKEGPSILRIQQVVRGDSAAYFCASSPNTGGLTDTQYFGPGTRLTVL.

The chain has TRBV9 and TRBJ2-1, with 8 nucleotides matching TRBD1. CDR1 is SGDLS, CDR2 YYNGEE, per germline. V lost 5 bases and J lost 15; bases outside the gene matches: 7. The CDR3 runs to 11 residues. The CDR3 here is CASRAGGVLFF. The CDR3 region has the DNA TGTGCCAGCAGGGCAGGGGGCGTTCTGTTCTTC.

The rearrangement joins TRBV28 to TRBJ2-1; 9 positions agree with TRBD1. Germline loops: CDR1 MDHEN, CDR2 SYDVKM. CDR3 length equals 14 residues. Germline trimming cut 8 bases from V and 5 bases from J; bases unmatched to any gene: 7. CDR3 protein: CASLMDRGNNEQFF. In DNA form, the CDR3 reads TGTGCCAGCCTCATGGACAGGGGAAACAATGAGCAGTTCTTC.

The V gene is TRBV19, the J gene TRBJ2-7, with TRBD2 matching over 10 bases. The CDR3 runs to 15 residues. Trimming removed 5 bases from V and 3 bases from J; junction bases left unmatched: 7. Germline CDR1 and CDR2: LNHDA and SQIVND (reference sequence). The CDR3 is CASSPLGLAIYEQYF. DNA for the CDR3: TGTGCCAGTAGTCCCCTGGGACTAGCGATCTACGAGCAGTACTTC.

The chain recombines TRBV5-1 with TRBJ1-2; D remains ambiguous. V lost 4 bases to trimming and J lost 2 bases, with 9 bases between them. The CDR3 runs to 13 residues. Germline loops: CDR1 SGHRS, CDR2 YFSETQ. CDR3 coding DNA: TGCGCCAGCAGCCCCGACGGGAACTATGGCTACACCTTC. As protein: CASSPDGNYGYTF.

V gene TRBV9 combines with J gene TRBJ1-2, with D perhaps matching TRBD1 (6 bases). V lost 4 bases, J lost 1 base, and 11 bases lay in between. The V gene's germline CDR1 is SGDLS and CDR2 YYNGEE. The length of the CDR3 is 14 residues. CDR3 DNA: TGTGCCAGCAGCACCCCAGGGGTTAACTATGGCTACACCTTC. Amino acids: CASSTPGVNYGYTF.

The chain has TRBV18 and TRBJ1-3, with 8 bases lining up with TRBD1. This CDR3 has 14 residues. The V segment lost 4 bases and the J segment 2 bases; nucleotides outside the gene matches: 1. CDR1 is KGHSH, CDR2 LQKENI, per germline. CDR3 sequence: CASSQQGAGNTIYF. As DNA, the CDR3 is TGTGCCAGCTCACAACAGGGGGCTGGAAACACCATATATTTT.

The J gene is TRBJ1-1, the V gene TRBV5-1, with unresolved D. This CDR3 comprises 14 residues. V was pared by 1 base and J by 1 base, with 8 bases between. Germline lookup yields CDR1 SGHRS and CDR2 YFSETQ. CDR3 protein: CASSLHTSNTEAFF. The CDR3 DNA sequence: TGCGCCAGCAGCTTGCACACCTCGAACACTGAAGCTTTCTTT.

A few counts support this clone. The V call is TRBV5-1, the J call TRBJ2-5, with D possibly TRBD2 on 6 matching bases. The DNA matches TRBJ2-7 better at its end, which makes the J call doubtful. Germline V gene data show CDR1 as SGHRS and CDR2 as YFSETQ. The CDR3 totals 14 residues. CDR3 in DNA: TGCGCCAGCAGCTTGAGTAGCGGCTCCTACGAGCAGTACTTC. Translating gives CASSLSSGSYEQYF.

This rearrangement joins TRBV5-1 to TRBJ2-6, with 9 bases fitting TRBD1. The V segment lost 4 bases and the J segment 3 bases; nucleotides outside the gene matches: 8. Germline V gene lookup returns CDR1 SGHRS and CDR2 YFSETQ. CDR3 length: 17 amino acids. The CDR3 spells CASSRDRGADGANVLTF. CDR3 nucleotides: TGCGCCAGCAGCCGTGACAGGGGGGCGGATGGGGCCAACGTCCTGACTTTC.

This chain links TRBV7-3 with TRBJ2-1; 11 bases map to TRBD1. The CDR3 is 16 amino acids. The V gene end was trimmed by 4 bases and the J gene end by 7 bases; junction bases not matched to a gene: 9. Germline assignment: CDR1 SGHTA and CDR2 FQGTGA. The CDR3 DNA reads TGTGCCAGCAGCTCCACCGGGACAGGGGGGGTGAATGAGCAGTTCTTC. Its translation is CASSSTGTGGVNEQFF.

The V and J genes are TRBV2 and TRBJ2-1; D perhaps matches TRBD2 (6 bases). The CDR3 is 14 amino acids. Germline CDR1 reads SNHLY; CDR2 reads FYNNEI. Trimming took 8 bases from V and 6 from J, leaving 17 bases between them. The CDR3 loop is CASGGTAVINEQFF. As DNA, the CDR3 is TGTGCCAGCGGCGGGACTGCCGTTATCAATGAGCAGTTCTTC.

This clone was seen only once. This chain joins TRBV11-2 and TRBJ2-1; a possible D gene is TRBD1 (6 bases). Germline V gene data show CDR1 as SGHAT and CDR2 as FQNNGV. V lost 4 bases and J lost 8, with 9 bases in between. The CDR3 length is 12 residues. The DNA of the CDR3 is TGTGCCAGCAGCTCAACAGGGCATGAGCAGTTCTTC. This translates into CASSSTGHEQFF.

In DNA, the CDR3 is TGTGCCAGCAGCTTCCGCCGGACTAGCAGCACAGATACGCAGTATTTT. Protein sequence: CASSFRRTSSTDTQYF. The rearrangement uses TRBV5-8 and TRBJ2-3; TRBD2 matches 8 bases. The junction had 5 bases not matched to a gene; V was cut back by 2 bases and J by 0 bases. This CDR3 has 16 residues. Germline lookup yields CDR1 SGHTS and CDR2 YDEGEE.

The chain employs TRBV9 and TRBJ1-3; maybe TRBD1 (5 bases). The CDR3 loop spans 15 amino acids. V was clipped by 0 bases and J by 9 bases, with 16 bases between them. Germline V CDR1 and CDR2: SGDLS, YYNGEE. The CDR3 DNA reads TGTGCCAGCAGCGTAGTCCCCACGGGGGAAGCCACCATATATTTT. This encodes CASSVVPTGEATIYF.

The V call is TRBV28, the J call TRBJ2-5, with TRBD1 as a possible D gene (6 bases). The CDR3 sequence is 14 residues long. Germline-derived CDR1 and CDR2 are MDHEN and SYDVKM. Trimming removed 7 bases at V and 4 bases at J, with 16 bases between. The CDR3 nucleotides are TGTGCCAGCAAGTCCCGGACAGCGCCAGAGACCCAGTACTTC. It translates to CASKSRTAPETQYF.

The rearrangement uses TRBV30 and TRBJ1-5, with D possibly being TRBD1 (5 bases). In germline, CDR1 is GTSNPN, CDR2 SVGIG (reference sequence). This CDR3 has 16 amino acids. Trimming removed 3 bases at V and 0 bases at J, with 15 bases between. CDR3 region: CAWRIQGGLSNQPQHF. DNA for the CDR3: TGTGCCTGGAGGATTCAGGGAGGACTTAGCAATCAGCCCCAGCATTTT.

The V call is TRBV2, the J call TRBJ2-1; 12 bases map to TRBD2. Germline V CDR1 and CDR2: SNHLY, FYNNEI. Germline trimming cut 7 bases from V and 9 bases from J; bases unmatched to any gene: 10. The CDR3 length is 15 residues. For the CDR3, the DNA is TGTGCCAGCACTCCCCCTAGCGGGGGGGCGGTTGAGCAGTTCTTC. This gives the protein CASTPPSGGAVEQFF. Drawing the rest from reference TRBV2 and TRBJ2-1, the complete variable domain is EPEVTQTPSHQVTQMGQEVILRCVPISNHLYFYWYRQILGQKVEFLVSFYNNEISEKSEIFDDQFSVERPDGSNFTLKIRSTKLEDSAMYFCASTPPSGGAVEQFFGPGTRLTVL.

Here the CDR3 DNA reads TGTGCCAGTAGTGCCCAGGCGGTTGCGGGGGGCCTCACTAATGAAAAACTGTTTTTT. Amino acid sequence: CASSAQAVAGGLTNEKLFF. The chain is built from TRBV19 and TRBJ1-4; D perhaps matches TRBD1 (6 bases). Germline loops: CDR1 LNHDA, CDR2 SQIVND (reference sequence). V was pared by 5 bases and J by 2 bases, with 24 bases between. This CDR3 contains 19 residues.

This clone came up a few times. This chain uses TRBV6-4 with TRBJ1-6, with TRBD1 identical over 10 bases. The germline gives CDR1 MRHNA, CDR2 SNTAGT. V lost 2 bases, J lost 7 bases, and 2 bases stayed unmatched. The CDR3 consists of 15 residues. The chain's CDR3 is CASSDGTGDNSPLHF. The CDR3 DNA is TGTGCCAGCAGTGACGGGACAGGGGACAATTCACCCCTCCACTTT.

The chain joins TRBV10-1 to TRBJ1-4; D is possibly TRBD1 (5 bases). CDR1 is WNHNN, CDR2 SYGVQD, per germline (reference sequence). The CDR3 spans 12 residues. V was clipped by 9 bases and J by 4 bases, with 9 bases between them. CDR3 DNA sequence: TGCGCCAGTGCCCAGGGTAATGAAAAACTGTTTTTT. It codes for CASAQGNEKLFF.

The V and J genes are TRBV5-4 and TRBJ2-5; a weak D match, TRBD2 (5 bases). Germline values: CDR1 SGHNT, CDR2 YYREEE (reference sequence). CDR3 length: 16 amino acids. Trimming shortened V by 4 bases and J by 5 bases, and 21 bases separated the two germline ends. This chain's CDR3 is CASSDKGGGYVETQYF. The CDR3 region has the DNA TGTGCCAGCAGCGACAAAGGTGGAGGCTATGTGGAGACCCAGTACTTC.

In its sample, this clone was seen a few times. The chain recombines TRBV29-1 with TRBJ2-7; 9 bases are a match to TRBD2. The V gene end was trimmed by 5 bases and the J gene end by 3 bases; junction bases not matched to a gene: 5. Germline V gene lookup returns CDR1 SQVTM and CDR2 ANQGSEA. This CDR3 contains 13 residues. CDR3 amino acids: CSVIGTSSYEQYF. The CDR3 DNA sequence: TGCAGCGTTATTGGGACTAGCAGCTACGAGCAGTACTTC.

This sequence joins TRBV7-8 and TRBJ1-5; perhaps TRBD1 as D (5 bases). V was pared by 2 bases and J by 5 bases, with 13 bases between. The CDR3 is made up of 15 amino acids. Germline CDR1 reads SGHVS; CDR2 reads FQNEAQ. The CDR3 sequence is CASSLSGLGHQPQHF. The CDR3 region has the DNA TGTGCCAGCAGCTTATCAGGGCTGGGGCATCAGCCCCAGCATTTT.

The chain has TRBV30 and TRBJ2-7, with a possible D match to TRBD2 (5 bases). CDR1 is GTSNPN, CDR2 SVGIG, per germline (reference sequence). Trimming removed 2 bases from V and 7 bases from J, with 15 bases in between. This CDR3 has 13 amino acids. CDR3 protein: CAWSRGPGGEQYF. The DNA for the CDR3 is TGTGCCTGGAGTAGAGGACCAGGCGGGGAGCAGTACTTC. Full variable domain (outside the CDR3, taken from reference TRBV30 and TRBJ2-7): SQTIHQWPATLVQPVGSPLSLECTVEGTSNPNLYWYRQAAGRGLQLLFYSVGIGQISSEVPQNLSASRPQDRQFILSSKKLLLSDSGFYLCAWSRGPGGEQYFGPGTRLTVT.

This rearrangement joins TRBV27 to TRBJ1-3; 8 nucleotides match TRBD1. Germline CDR1 is MNHEY and CDR2 is SMNVEV (reference sequence). The CDR3 is 15 residues long. V dropped 6 bases and J dropped 3; count of bases not matched to a gene: 7. The CDR3 nucleotides read TGTGCCAGCAGCCGACAGGGGATTGGTGGAAACACCATATATTTT. Translated, it gives CASSRQGIGGNTIYF.

The chain couples TRBV7-2 to TRBJ2-5; TRBD1 matches at 9 bases. CDR1 is SGHTA, CDR2 FQGNSA, per germline. The CDR3 extends over 13 amino acids. V lost 4 bases to trimming and J lost 4 bases; unmatched junction nucleotides: 1. The CDR3 sequence: CASSSDRGETQYF. The CDR3, as DNA: TGTGCCAGCAGCTCGGACAGGGGAGAGACCCAGTACTTC.

The chain couples TRBV18 to TRBJ1-1; D perhaps matches TRBD1 (5 bases). V gave up 4 bases and J gave up 4 bases, with 13 bases separating them. The CDR3 spans 14 residues. CDR1 is KGHSH and CDR2 is LQKENI in the germline V gene. DNA for the CDR3: TGTGCCAGCTCACTGACGACAGATAGCACTGAAGCTTTCTTT. Translation: CASSLTTDSTEAFF.

The chain recombines TRBV7-2 with TRBJ2-1; 11 nucleotides line up with TRBD2. Germline V lookup: CDR1 SGHTA, CDR2 FQGNSA. V shed 5 bases and J 4 bases; nucleotides not matched to a gene: 4. This CDR3 is 15 amino acids long. CDR3 residues: CASSVTSGGYNEQFF. The DNA of the CDR3 is TGTGCCAGCAGCGTTACTAGCGGGGGTTACAATGAGCAGTTCTTC.

This clone occurred a few times. This rearrangement joins TRBV10-1 to TRBJ2-1; no definite D call. Germline CDR1 reads WNHNN; CDR2 reads SYGVQD (reference sequence). This CDR3 has 13 residues. V lost 5 bases, J lost 7 bases, and 12 bases lay in between. The CDR3 spells CASSTGGVNEQFF. The CDR3 DNA sequence: TGCGCCAGCAGTACCGGTGGAGTGAATGAGCAGTTCTTC.